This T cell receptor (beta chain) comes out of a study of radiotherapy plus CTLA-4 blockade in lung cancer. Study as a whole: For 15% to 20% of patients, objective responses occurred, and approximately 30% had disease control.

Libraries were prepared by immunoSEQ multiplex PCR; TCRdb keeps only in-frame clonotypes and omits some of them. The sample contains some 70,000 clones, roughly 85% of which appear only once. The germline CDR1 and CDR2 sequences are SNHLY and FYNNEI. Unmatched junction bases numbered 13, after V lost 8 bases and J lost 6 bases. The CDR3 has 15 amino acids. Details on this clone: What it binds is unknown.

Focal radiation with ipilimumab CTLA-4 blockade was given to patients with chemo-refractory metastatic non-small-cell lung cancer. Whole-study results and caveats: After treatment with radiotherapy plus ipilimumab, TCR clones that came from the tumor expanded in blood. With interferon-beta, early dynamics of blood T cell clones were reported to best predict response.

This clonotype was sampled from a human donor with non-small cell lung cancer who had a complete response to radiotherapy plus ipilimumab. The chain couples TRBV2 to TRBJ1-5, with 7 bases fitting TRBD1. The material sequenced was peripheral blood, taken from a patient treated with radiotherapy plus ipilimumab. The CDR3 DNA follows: TGTGCCAGCCTTAAACAGGGGATTAGAGGTCAGCCCCAGCATTTT. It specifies CASLKQGIRGQPQHF.